This T cell receptor beta chain was observed in a study of T cells in Graves' hyperthyroidism and ophthalmopathy. Background on the study: Peripheral blood was secured at the point of initial diagnosis, before any treatment.

These patients, aged 18 to 65, had recently diagnosed hyperthyroidism lasting under 2 months. Looked up from germline, CDR1 is MNHEY and CDR2 is SVGAGI. The V end lost 1 base, the J end lost 8 bases, and 6 bases lay between the germline ends. The CDR3 runs to 12 residues. Study-wide points: Appearing also in blood were most of the thyroid clonotypes expanded above 0.001.

This clonotype has more than one count but fewer than ten. As yet, its antigen is unknown. Amplified TCR beta CDR3 regions derived from RNA transcripts. HTBI primers were employed in a first-round RT-PCR of the TCR CDR3. One entry per CDR3 protein, called by TCRdb with MiXCR from the multiplex PCR reads. The sample holds 500,000 to 600,000 distinct CDR3 sequences, 15% to 20% seen once. This chain connects TRBV6-5 to TRBJ2-1, with no clear D. Material: blood. This receptor was taken from a woman aged 18-29 years with Graves' hyperthyroidism. The CDR3 nucleotides are TGTGCCAGCAGTTACTTGGGCGATGAGCAGTTCTTC. Amino acid sequence: CASSYLGDEQFF.